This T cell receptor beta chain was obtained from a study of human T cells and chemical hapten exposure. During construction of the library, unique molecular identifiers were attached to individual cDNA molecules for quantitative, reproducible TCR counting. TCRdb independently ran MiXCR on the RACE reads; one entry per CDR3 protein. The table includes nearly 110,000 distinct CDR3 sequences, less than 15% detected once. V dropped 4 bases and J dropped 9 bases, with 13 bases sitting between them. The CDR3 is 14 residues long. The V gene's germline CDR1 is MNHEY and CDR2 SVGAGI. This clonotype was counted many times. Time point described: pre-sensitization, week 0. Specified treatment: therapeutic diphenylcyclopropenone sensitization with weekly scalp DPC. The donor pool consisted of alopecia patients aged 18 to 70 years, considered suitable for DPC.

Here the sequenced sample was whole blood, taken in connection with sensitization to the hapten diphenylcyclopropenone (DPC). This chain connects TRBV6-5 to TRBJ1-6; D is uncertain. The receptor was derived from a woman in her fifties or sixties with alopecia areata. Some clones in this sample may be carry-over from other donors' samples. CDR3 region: CASSFGVVRSPLHF. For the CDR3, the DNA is TGTGCCAGCAGTTTCGGGGTCGTACGTTCACCCCTCCACTTT.